One sample yielded the 32 T cell receptor beta chains listed below, sequenced in a study of vaccination effects on CD4 cells after COVID-19. The protocol was immunoSEQ multiplex PCR, while the TCRdb copy is restricted to in-frame clones and leaves out a portion. The repertoire has 20,000 to 30,000 clones, under 75% of them found once; the top ten carry 18%. Prior to sequencing, the ViraFEST assay stimulated PBMC with viral peptide pools, which expanded the antigen-specific CD4+ T cells. Culture lasted 10 days before CD4+ T cell isolation. The person's infection with SARS-CoV-2, confirmed by PCR, took place between March and December 2020. The antigens for these receptors are not known. Here the sequenced sample was CD4+ T cells from PBMCs cultured with SARS-CoV-2 spike peptides, taken before COVID-19 vaccination. The receptors here all came from a human donor who had a prior SARS-CoV-2 infection.

The chain uses TRBV19 and TRBJ2-1; no definite D call. Trimming took off 8 bases at V and 0 bases at J, with 8 bases between the two ends. Germline lookup yields CDR1 LNHDA and CDR2 SQIVND (reference sequence). The CDR3 is made up of 13 amino acids. CDR3 in DNA: TGTGCCAGTGGGCCCAACTCCTACAATGAGCAGTTCTTC. Translating it yields CASGPNSYNEQFF. The whole variable domain, filled in from reference TRBV19 and TRBJ2-1, reads DGGITQSPKYLFRKEGQNVTLSCEQNLNHDAMYWYRQDPGQGLRLIYYSQIVNDFQKGDIAEGYSVSREKKESFPLTVTSAQKNPTAFYLCASGPNSYNEQFFGPGTRLTVL.

This chain joins TRBV5-1 and TRBJ2-1; 10 bases map to TRBD2. V was clipped by 5 bases and J by 8 bases; unmatched bases: 19. The CDR3 extends over 18 amino acids. CDR1 and CDR2 (germline): SGHRS, YFSETQ. The CDR3 DNA reads as TGCGCCAGCAGGCGAAGGAGCCGGTTTACTAGCGGGGTCGATGAGCAGTTCTTC. It encodes CASRRRSRFTSGVDEQFF.

The V call is TRBV24-1, the J call TRBJ2-3, with 10 nucleotides matching TRBD2. CDR1 is KGHDR and CDR2 is SFDVKD in the germline V gene. Unmatched junction bases numbered 6, after V lost 4 bases and J lost 3 bases. The CDR3 extends over 16 amino acids. CDR3 sequence (DNA): TGTGCCACCAGTGAGGCTAGCGGGAGTGGGACAGATACGCAGTATTTT. The encoded protein is CATSEASGSGTDTQYF.

Written as DNA, the CDR3 is TGCGCCAGCAGCCAAGATAGACTAGCGGGGAACAATGAGCAGTTCTTC. It is translated as CASSQDRLAGNNEQFF. The chain links TRBV4-3 to TRBJ2-1; 11 positions match TRBD2. The germline V gene encodes CDR1 LGHNA and CDR2 YSLEER. The V and J ends lost 0 bases and 5 bases, in that order; junction bases with no gene match: 3. The CDR3 is 16 amino acids.

The chain joins TRBV7-2 to TRBJ1-4; D might be TRBD1 (6 bases). V gave up 5 bases and J gave up 0 bases, with 19 bases separating them. In germline, CDR1 is SGHTA, CDR2 FQGNSA. This CDR3 spans 18 amino acids. The CDR3 sequence: CASSRWGRTVATNEKLFF. The CDR3 DNA follows: TGTGCCAGCAGCCGTTGGGGGCGAACGGTCGCAACTAATGAAAAACTGTTTTTT. Combining the CDR3 with reference TRBV7-2 and TRBJ1-4 gives the whole variable domain GAGVSQSPSNKVTEKGKDVELRCDPISGHTALYWYRQSLGQGLEFLIYFQGNSAPDKSGLPSDRFSAERTGGSVSTLTIQRTQQEDSAVYLCASSRWGRTVATNEKLFFGSGTQLSVL.

The chain is built from TRBV6-6 and TRBJ1-3; possible D gene TRBD1, 5 bases. The germline V gene has CDR1 MNHNY and CDR2 SVGAGI (reference sequence). Deletions cut 5 bases from V and 0 bases from J, with 14 bases between. The CDR3 has 16 amino acids. Here the CDR3 reads CASSNLGVISGNTIYF. The CDR3 coding sequence is TGTGCCAGCAGTAACCTGGGGGTCATCTCTGGAAACACCATATATTTT.

This clone appeared once. The V and J genes are TRBV7-9 and TRBJ2-5; 11 bases are shared with TRBD2. Germline lookup yields CDR1 SEHNR and CDR2 FQNEAQ (reference sequence). This CDR3 comprises 15 residues. V trimming: 5 bases; J trimming: 4 bases; junction bases outside the gene matches: 6. The CDR3 DNA follows: TGTGCCAGCAGCCTCCTTAGCGGGGGGGCAGAGACCCAGTACTTC. Its translation is CASSLLSGGAETQYF.

The genes are TRBV3-1 (or the pseudogene TRBV3-2) and TRBJ2-3; a weak D match, TRBD2 (6 bases). V gave up 4 bases and J gave up 2 bases, with 16 bases separating them. The CDR3 is 16 amino acids. Germline loops: CDR1 LGHDT, CDR2 YNNKEL (reference sequence). CDR3 amino acids: CASSPSVGGYTDTQYF. The CDR3 nucleotides are TGTGCCAGCAGCCCCTCCGTGGGGGGTTACACAGATACGCAGTATTTT.

The chain employs TRBV11-3 and TRBJ2-1; D might be TRBD2 (7 bases). CDR3 size: 17 residues. Germline CDR1 and CDR2: SGHNT and YENEEA. The V gene lost 1 base and the J gene lost 9 bases, with 22 bases spanning the gap. In DNA form, the CDR3 reads TGTGCCAGCAGCTTAGGGGCGGGGGCTAGGGGACATGGTGAGCAGTTCTTC. Translation gives CASSLGAGARGHGEQFF.

V gene TRBV7-2 combines with J gene TRBJ1-6, with 9 nucleotides matching TRBD1. After removal of 7 bases from V and 13 bases from J, the junction contained 11 bases not matched to a gene. Germline V CDR1 and CDR2: SGHTA, FQGNSA. This CDR3 has 14 residues. The CDR3 region is CASNRGQGFVPLHF. CDR3 bases: TGTGCCAGCAACCGGGGACAGGGATTTGTTCCCCTCCACTTT.

This clone has only one observation. V and J are TRBV30 and TRBJ2-7; D assignment may be TRBD1 or TRBD2 (5 bases each). Looked up from germline, CDR1 is GTSNPN and CDR2 is SVGIG (reference sequence). Trimming left V 2 bases short and J 7 bases short, with 18 bases between. The length of the CDR3 is 14 residues. The CDR3 DNA is TGTGCCTGGAGTATCTCTGTATATGGGGGTGAGCAGTACTTC. The encoded protein is CAWSISVYGGEQYF.

The rearrangement joins TRBV7-3 to TRBJ2-5, with no clear D. Trimming removed 2 bases at V and 2 bases at J, with 6 bases between. Per the germline V gene, CDR1 is SGHTA and CDR2 is FQGTGA. The CDR3 is 13 residues long. This chain's CDR3 is CASSLGVQETQYF. CDR3 bases: TGTGCCAGCAGCTTAGGCGTTCAAGAGACCCAGTACTTC.

The chain has TRBV11-2 and TRBJ2-7; D perhaps matches TRBD2 (5 bases). V lost 5 bases to trimming and J lost 6 bases, with 11 bases between them. The CDR3 is 12 residues long. Germline CDR1 is SGHAT and CDR2 is FQNNGV. The CDR3 bases are TGTGCCAGCAGCCGATCGGGGATCGAGCAGTACTTC. Translated, it gives CASSRSGIEQYF.

This clone occurred a few times. The chain employs TRBV3-1 (or the pseudogene TRBV3-2) and TRBJ2-5; 7 bases fit TRBD2. Per the germline V gene, CDR1 is LGHDT and CDR2 is YNNKEL (reference sequence). V lost 4 bases and J lost 5; bases outside the gene matches: 4. The CDR3 covers 13 residues. In nucleotides, the CDR3 is TGTGCCAGCAGCCCATACGGGGGGGAGACCCAGTACTTC. Encoded protein: CASSPYGGETQYF.

CDR3 sequence (DNA): TGCGCCAGCAGCGTCAGGGGGCGCGATAATTCACCCCTCCACTTT. As protein: CASSVRGRDNSPLHF. The chain carries TRBV5-1 and TRBJ1-6, with TRBD1 matching over 8 bases. V trimming: 4 bases; J trimming: 5 bases; junction bases outside the gene matches: 5. This CDR3 comprises 15 residues. Looked up from germline, CDR1 is SGHRS and CDR2 is YFSETQ. Together with reference TRBV5-1 and TRBJ1-6, the CDR3 gives the full variable domain: KAGVTQTPRYLIKTRGQQVTLSCSPISGHRSVSWYQQTPGQGLQFLFEYFSETQRNKGNFPGRFSGRQFSNSRSEMNVSTLELGDSALYLCASSVRGRDNSPLHFGNGTRLTVT.

The chain is built from TRBV11-2 and TRBJ1-5; 8 nucleotides line up with TRBD1. Per germline, CDR1 SGHAT and CDR2 FQNNGV. CDR3 size: 15 residues. Trimming took 1 base from V and 3 from J; bases not matched to a gene: 2. The CDR3 DNA sequence: TGTGCCAGCAGCTTAGGGGGACAGGTCAATCAGCCCCAGCATTTT. Amino acid sequence: CASSLGGQVNQPQHF.

This clone showed up just a few times. V gene TRBV15 combines with J gene TRBJ1-1; TRBD1 is a possible D gene (6 bases). The CDR3 runs to 16 residues. V lost 3 bases to trimming and J lost 5 bases, with 19 bases between them. The germline CDR1 and CDR2 sequences are LNHNV and YYDKDF (reference sequence). This CDR3 is CATSSPKGDGRTEAFF. The CDR3 nucleotides read TGTGCCACCAGCAGCCCCAAGGGGGATGGGAGGACTGAAGCTTTCTTT.

V and J are TRBV5-1 and TRBJ1-2, with D maybe TRBD1 (6 bases). The V end was cut by 1 base, the J end by 7 bases, with 11 bases between. Germline lookup yields CDR1 SGHRS and CDR2 YFSETQ. The CDR3 runs to 13 residues. Here the CDR3 DNA reads TGCGCCAGCAGCTTGCGGACAGAGGGTGGCTACACCTTC. Protein product: CASSLRTEGGYTF.

This chain uses TRBV5-4 with TRBJ2-7, with 9 bases identical to TRBD2. V trimming: 4 bases; J trimming: 6 bases; junction bases outside the gene matches: 2. Germline lookup yields CDR1 SGHNT and CDR2 YYREEE (reference sequence). The CDR3 runs to 12 residues. CDR3: CASSPAGGEQYF. CDR3 in DNA: TGTGCCAGCAGCCCAGCGGGAGGCGAGCAGTACTTC. Filled out from reference TRBV5-4 and TRBJ2-7, the complete variable domain reads ETGVTQSPTHLIKTRGQQVTLRCSSQSGHNTVSWYQQALGQGPQFIFQYYREEENGRGNFPPRFSGLQFPNYSSELNVNALELDDSALYLCASSPAGGEQYFGPGTRLTVT.

The V and J genes are TRBV5-5 and TRBJ1-1; tentative D call: TRBD1 (5 bases). The CDR3 is 15 amino acids. Per germline, CDR1 SGHKS and CDR2 YYEKEE (reference sequence). Trimming left V 4 bases short and J 0 bases short, with 13 bases between. CDR3 sequence: CASSTTGTMNTEAFF. CDR3 sequence (DNA): TGTGCCAGCAGCACGACCGGGACGATGAACACTGAAGCTTTCTTT.

CDR3 sequence reads: CAWGQQGVHEQYF. The CDR3 coding sequence is TGTGCCTGGGGTCAACAGGGGGTCCACGAGCAGTACTTC. The rearrangement links TRBV30 to TRBJ2-7; 8 positions agree with TRBD1. V shed 5 bases, J shed 5 bases, and the junction held 8 bases outside the gene matches. Per germline, CDR1 GTSNPN and CDR2 SVGIG (reference sequence). The length of the CDR3 is 13 residues. The full variable domain, with the rest looked up from reference TRBV30 and TRBJ2-7, is SQTIHQWPATLVQPVGSPLSLECTVEGTSNPNLYWYRQAAGRGLQLLFYSVGIGQISSEVPQNLSASRPQDRQFILSSKKLLLSDSGFYLCAWGQQGVHEQYFGPGTRLTVT.

The rearrangement uses TRBV5-1 and TRBJ1-6; D remains unclear. V was shortened by 1 base and J by 8 bases, with 16 bases between the two germline ends. CDR3 length: 16 residues. Germline values: CDR1 SGHRS, CDR2 YFSETQ. CDR3 nucleotide sequence: TGCGCCAGCAGCTTGCTACCTCGCGGAGGCGATTCACCCCTCCACTTT. Protein: CASSLLPRGGDSPLHF.

The J gene is TRBJ2-2, the V gene TRBV7-2; D is possibly TRBD1 or TRBD2 (5 bases each). The CDR3 contains 14 residues. CDR1 and CDR2 (germline): SGHTA, FQGNSA. V was pared by 5 bases and J by 9 bases, with 16 bases between. CDR3 DNA: TGTGCCAGCAGCCCGGGACGGGGTGTCCGGGAGCTGTTTTTT. Its translation: CASSPGRGVRELFF.

The chain has TRBV2 and TRBJ2-2; tentatively, D is TRBD1 or TRBD2 (5 bases each). V lost 6 bases, J lost 7 bases, and 21 bases lay in between. Germline CDR1 reads SNHLY; CDR2 reads FYNNEI. The CDR3 sequence is 16 residues long. CDR3 sequence reads: CASSSPRAGILGELFF. The CDR3 coding sequence is TGTGCCAGCAGCTCCCCGCGGGCAGGGATTCTCGGGGAGCTGTTTTTT.

This chain links TRBV6-5 with TRBJ2-5; maybe TRBD2 (7 bases). Per germline, CDR1 MNHEY and CDR2 SVGAGI. This CDR3 region has 14 residues. Trimming removed 8 bases from V and 5 bases from J, with 18 bases in between. CDR3 amino acids: CASSYLRGGETQYF. In DNA form, the CDR3 reads TGTGCCAGCTCCTATCTGAGGGGGGGGGAGACCCAGTACTTC.

This clone was found a few times. The J gene is TRBJ2-3, the V gene TRBV18; 7 nucleotides agree with TRBD1. The germline CDR1 and CDR2 sequences are KGHSH and LQKENI. The junction had 12 bases not matched to a gene; V was cut back by 4 bases and J by 2 bases. The CDR3 length is 17 residues. CDR3 DNA sequence: TGTGCCAGCTCACGACCTGCGACAGGGCGGTACACAGATACGCAGTATTTT. Translating it yields CASSRPATGRYTDTQYF.

V gene TRBV6-1 combines with J gene TRBJ2-7; D unclear. V was cut by 3 bases and J by 9 bases, with 15 bases left in between. CDR1 MNHNS and CDR2 SASEGT come from the germline V gene. The CDR3 has 13 residues. This CDR3 reads CASSERPDLGQYF. The CDR3 nucleotides read TGTGCCAGCAGTGAGAGACCAGACCTGGGGCAGTACTTC.

In its sample, this clone was seen once. The chain links TRBV5-1 to TRBJ2-5; 9 bases map to TRBD2. Losses at the gene ends were 2 bases for V and 4 bases for J; bases not matched to a gene: 12. The CDR3 contains 17 residues. From germline, CDR1 is SGHRS and CDR2 YFSETQ. The CDR3 loop reads CASSFLIAGVLGETQYF. The CDR3 bases are TGCGCCAGCAGCTTTTTGATAGCGGGAGTTCTGGGAGAGACCCAGTACTTC.

The genes are TRBV12-3 or TRBV12-4 and TRBJ2-5; D gene ambiguous. The CDR3 consists of 13 residues. The germline V and J ends were trimmed by 7 bases and 7 bases, with 16 bases remaining between them. The CDR3 region has the DNA TGTGCCAGCACCACCGAGCAGCTTCGGACCCAGTACTTC. Residues: CASTTEQLRTQYF.

This clone was detected only a few times. The chain joins TRBV5-1 to TRBJ2-7, with D maybe TRBD1 (6 bases). Germline V gives CDR1 SGHRS, CDR2 YFSETQ. The germline V and J ends were trimmed by 4 bases and 4 bases, with 21 bases remaining between them. This CDR3 contains 16 residues. CDR3 sequence reads: CASSPTPTGTTYEQYF. CDR3 DNA sequence: TGCGCCAGCAGCCCAACGCCCACCGGGACAACGTACGAGCAGTACTTC.

V and J are TRBV4-1 and TRBJ2-2; D is tentatively TRBD1 or TRBD2 (6 bases each). Trimming pared 0 bases from V and 7 bases from J, leaving 15 bases between. Germline assignment: CDR1 MGHRA and CDR2 YSYEKL. CDR3 size: 16 residues. In DNA form, the CDR3 reads TGCGCCAGCAGCCAAGAAGGAGGGCCAGGGGACGGGGAGCTGTTTTTT. Amino acids: CASSQEGGPGDGELFF.

The genes are TRBV3-1 (or the pseudogene TRBV3-2) and TRBJ2-5, with 10 bases that match TRBD2. This CDR3 is built from 14 residues. CDR1 and CDR2 (germline): LGHDT, YNNKEL (reference sequence). V lost 6 bases to trimming and J lost 2 bases; unmatched junction nucleotides: 3. The CDR3 sequence: CASRLTSGQETQYF. The CDR3 DNA is TGTGCCAGCAGACTGACTAGCGGGCAAGAGACCCAGTACTTC.